This T cell receptor beta chain stems from a study of cytomegalovirus exposure and HLA in healthy donors. About the research overall: Among approximately 390 genotyped donors, around 77% fell in the Caucasian-associated ancestry cluster. Broader study findings: Later analysis indicated greater clonal expansion among HLA-associated TCR beta chains than among equally common other chains. What a later analysis reportedly showed was that an Asian-associated ancestry cluster had fewer N-insertions than the approximately 700-donor mean.

The ends lost 7 bases at V and 8 bases at J; junction bases unmatched: 11. The CDR3 totals 15 residues. CDR1 SGHTA and CDR2 FQGNSA come from the germline V gene. The primer mix had 60 Vbeta and 13 Jbeta primers. TCRdb keeps only in-frame clones here, not all; method: immunoSEQ multiplex PCR. The sample contains about 120,000 clones, approximately 80% of which appear only once. About this clone itself: The antigen is unknown.

This sequence joins TRBV7-2 and TRBJ1-3; 10 nucleotides match TRBD1. Material: PBMCs. The sequence was collected from a woman aged 60-70 years in good health and CMV-seropositive. The CDR3 DNA sequence: TGTGCCAGCATCTGCTCGGGACAGGGGAGGCACACCATATATTTT. Translation: CASICSGQGRHTIYF.